The next 14 T cell receptor beta chains were all read from a single sample in a study of blood T cell repertoires in COVID-19. Produced via immunoSEQ multiplex PCR; TCRdb's table is partial and in-frame only. The sample lists 200,000 to 300,000 clones, about 93% occurring once. Sequencing was performed on peripheral blood. All receptors come from a young man with COVID-19, enrolled during active disease.

CDR3 region: CASNPLSGGLLWEQFF. Written as DNA, the CDR3 is TGTGCCAGCAACCCCCTAAGCGGGGGTCTGCTATGGGAGCAGTTCTTC. J is TRBJ2-1 and V is TRBV2; 8 bases fit TRBD2. This CDR3 comprises 16 residues. Germline V gene sequence: CDR1 SNHLY, CDR2 FYNNEI. Trimming cost V 7 bases and J 10 bases; bases outside gene matches: 18.

This chain uses TRBV3-1 (or the pseudogene TRBV3-2) with TRBJ2-1; 10 nucleotides align to TRBD1. Germline V CDR1 and CDR2: LGHDT, YNNKEL (reference sequence). This CDR3 has 15 amino acids. With V trimmed by 4 bases and J by 6 bases, 6 bases remained unmatched. The chain's CDR3 is CASSPQGQGSNEQFF. CDR3 DNA sequence: TGTGCCAGCAGCCCGCAGGGACAGGGGAGCAATGAGCAGTTCTTC.

The rearrangement joins TRBV6-5 to TRBJ1-6, with a weak D call TRBD1 (6 bases). CDR1 and CDR2 (germline): MNHEY, SVGAGI. The V end lost 7 bases, the J end lost 6 bases, and 13 bases lay between the germline ends. CDR3 length equals 14 residues. CDR3 bases: TGTGCCAGCACCCCGGGACATCGTAATTCACCCCTCCACTTT. Translating gives CASTPGHRNSPLHF.

The gene calls are TRBV19 and TRBJ1-2; D may be TRBD1 (5 bases). The CDR3 is 15 residues long. Germline loops: CDR1 LNHDA, CDR2 SQIVND (reference sequence). V lost 7 bases and J lost 4, with 19 bases in between. CDR3 sequence: CASNKGSDPLYGYTF. CDR3 bases: TGTGCCAGTAATAAGGGGTCTGACCCCCTCTATGGCTACACCTTC.

The rearrangement links TRBV12-3 or TRBV12-4 to TRBJ1-1, with D hard to call. The CDR3 spans 11 residues. The ends were cut back, 7 bases at V and 2 bases at J, with 5 bases in the middle. The CDR3 region is CASILNTEAFF. CDR3 bases: TGTGCCAGCATACTAAACACTGAAGCTTTCTTT.

The J gene is TRBJ2-5, the V gene TRBV19; maybe TRBD2 (6 bases). In germline, CDR1 is LNHDA, CDR2 SQIVND (reference sequence). The V gene lost 5 bases and the J gene lost 2 bases, with 9 bases spanning the gap. CDR3 length: 13 amino acids. CDR3 coding DNA: TGTGCCAGTAGTGGCGGGGTACAAGAGACCCAGTACTTC. Translated, it gives CASSGGVQETQYF.

J is TRBJ1-1 and V is TRBV12-3 or TRBV12-4; no clear D. Trimming left V 7 bases short and J 4 bases short, with 7 bases between. The CDR3 spans 11 residues. This CDR3 is CASTSFTEAFF. The DNA of the CDR3 is TGTGCCAGCACGAGTTTCACTGAAGCTTTCTTT.

The CDR3 here is CASRQGRPSNQPQHF. CDR3 nucleotide sequence: TGCGCCAGCAGACAGGGACGGCCTAGCAATCAGCCCCAGCATTTT. The chain has TRBV10-2 and TRBJ1-5, with D maybe TRBD1 (6 bases). The V end lost 6 bases, the J end lost 0 bases, and 12 bases lay between the germline ends. The CDR3 sequence is 15 residues long. Germline V gene data show CDR1 as WSHSY and CDR2 as SAAADI.

This clone was seen once. The chain carries TRBV3-1 (or the pseudogene TRBV3-2) and TRBJ1-6, with D perhaps TRBD1 (5 bases). The CDR3 spans 12 residues. Germline lookup yields CDR1 LGHDT and CDR2 YNNKEL (reference sequence). Trimming removed 4 bases at V and 8 bases at J, with 6 bases between. The CDR3 here is CASSPRDSPLHF. The CDR3 nucleotides are TGTGCCAGCAGCCCCAGGGATTCACCCCTCCACTTT.

J is TRBJ2-2 and V is TRBV19, with D maybe TRBD2 (5 bases). Trimming pared 3 bases from V and 8 bases from J, leaving 13 bases between. Per germline, CDR1 LNHDA and CDR2 SQIVND (reference sequence). The CDR3 runs 14 residues. The CDR3: CASSIRRAAGELFF. In DNA, the CDR3 is TGTGCCAGTAGTATCAGGCGGGCAGCTGGGGAGCTGTTTTTT. Looking up the rest from reference TRBV19 and TRBJ2-2 gives the full variable domain: DGGITQSPKYLFRKEGQNVTLSCEQNLNHDAMYWYRQDPGQGLRLIYYSQIVNDFQKGDIAEGYSVSREKKESFPLTVTSAQKNPTAFYLCASSIRRAAGELFFGEGSRLTVL.

J is TRBJ1-1 and V is TRBV29-1, with D uncertain. The CDR3 has 11 amino acids. Deletions cut 8 bases from V and 6 bases from J, with 13 bases between. Germline-derived CDR1 and CDR2 are SQVTM and ANQGSEA. The DNA of the CDR3 is TGCAGCTCGGTCCGGAGGGCTGAAGCTTTCTTT. Its translation is CSSVRRAEAFF.

The gene calls are TRBV24-1 and TRBJ1-1; unclear D gene. The CDR3 contains 13 residues. V was pared by 7 bases and J by 1 base, with 9 bases between. Germline CDR1 KGHDR, CDR2 SFDVKD. CDR3 sequence: CATSLGENTEAFF. The CDR3 nucleotides read TGTGCCACCAGCTTGGGCGAGAACACTGAAGCTTTCTTT.

This clone was seen once. This chain links TRBV6-5 with TRBJ1-1, with no clear D. The length of the CDR3 is 14 residues. Germline lookup yields CDR1 MNHEY and CDR2 SVGAGI. The ends were cut back, 5 bases at V and 5 bases at J, with 15 bases in the middle. In DNA form, the CDR3 reads TGTGCCAGCAGTCACCCGAATAGTTGGACTGAAGCTTTCTTT. Its protein is CASSHPNSWTEAFF.

The rearrangement uses TRBV12-3 or TRBV12-4 and TRBJ1-3; no firm D call. The CDR3 is 13 residues long. The V gene lost 5 bases and the J gene lost 4 bases, with 9 bases spanning the gap. The DNA for the CDR3 is TGTGCCAGCAGTCGCAGGAAAGGAAACACCATATATTTT. This gives the protein CASSRRKGNTIYF.